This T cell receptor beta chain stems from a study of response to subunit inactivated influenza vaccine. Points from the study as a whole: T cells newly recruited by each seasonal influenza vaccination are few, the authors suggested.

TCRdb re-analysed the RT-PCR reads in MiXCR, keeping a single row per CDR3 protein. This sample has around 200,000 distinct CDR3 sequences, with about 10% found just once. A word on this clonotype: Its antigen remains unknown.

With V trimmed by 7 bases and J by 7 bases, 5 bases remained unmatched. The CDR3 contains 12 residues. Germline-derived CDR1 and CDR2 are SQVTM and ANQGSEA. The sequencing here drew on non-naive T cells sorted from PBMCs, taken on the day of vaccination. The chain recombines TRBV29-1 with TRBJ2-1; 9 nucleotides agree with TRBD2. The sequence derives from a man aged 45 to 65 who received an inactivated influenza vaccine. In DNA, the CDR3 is TGCAGCGAAAGTAGCGGGAGTAATGAGCAGTTCTTC. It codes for CSESSGSNEQFF.